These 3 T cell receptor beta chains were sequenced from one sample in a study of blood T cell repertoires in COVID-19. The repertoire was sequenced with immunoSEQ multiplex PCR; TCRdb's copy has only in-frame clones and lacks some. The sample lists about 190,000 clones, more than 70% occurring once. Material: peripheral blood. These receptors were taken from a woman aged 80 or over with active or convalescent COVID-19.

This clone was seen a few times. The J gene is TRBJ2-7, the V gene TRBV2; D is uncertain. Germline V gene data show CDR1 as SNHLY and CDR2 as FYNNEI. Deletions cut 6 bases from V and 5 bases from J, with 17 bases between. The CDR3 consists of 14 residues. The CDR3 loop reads CASSGTRNSHEQYF. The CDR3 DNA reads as TGTGCCAGCAGCGGCACGAGGAATTCCCACGAGCAGTACTTC.

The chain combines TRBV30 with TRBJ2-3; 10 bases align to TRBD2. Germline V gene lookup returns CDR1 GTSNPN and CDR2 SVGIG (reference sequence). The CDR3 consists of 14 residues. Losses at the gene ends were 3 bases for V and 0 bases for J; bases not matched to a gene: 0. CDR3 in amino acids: CAWRGLASTDTQYF. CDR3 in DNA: TGTGCCTGGAGGGGACTAGCGAGCACAGATACGCAGTATTTT.

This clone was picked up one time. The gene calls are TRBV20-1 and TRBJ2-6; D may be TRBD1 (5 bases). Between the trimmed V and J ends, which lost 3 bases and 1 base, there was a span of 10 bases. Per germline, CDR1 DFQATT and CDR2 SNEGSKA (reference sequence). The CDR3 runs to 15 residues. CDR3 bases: TGCAGTGCTAGTATAAAGGGGTCTGGGGCCAACGTCCTGACTTTC. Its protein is CSASIKGSGANVLTF.